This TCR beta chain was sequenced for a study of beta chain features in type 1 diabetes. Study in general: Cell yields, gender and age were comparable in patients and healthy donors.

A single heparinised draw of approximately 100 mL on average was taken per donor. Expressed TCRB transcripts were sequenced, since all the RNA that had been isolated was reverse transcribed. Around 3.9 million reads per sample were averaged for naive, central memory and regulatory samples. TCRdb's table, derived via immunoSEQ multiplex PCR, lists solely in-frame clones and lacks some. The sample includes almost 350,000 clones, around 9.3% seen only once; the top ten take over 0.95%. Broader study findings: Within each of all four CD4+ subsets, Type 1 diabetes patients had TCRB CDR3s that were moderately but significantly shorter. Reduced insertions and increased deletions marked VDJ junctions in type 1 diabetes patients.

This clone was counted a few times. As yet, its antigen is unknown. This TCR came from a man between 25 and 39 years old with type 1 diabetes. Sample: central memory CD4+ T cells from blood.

The CDR3 spells CAWSPTGPYEQYF. CDR3 nucleotides: TGTGCCTGGAGTCCAACAGGACCCTACGAGCAGTACTTC. This chain connects TRBV30 to TRBJ2-7, with D tentatively TRBD1 (5 bases). Trimming took 2 bases from V and 2 from J, leaving 10 bases between them. Germline CDR1 and CDR2: GTSNPN and SVGIG (reference sequence). The CDR3 totals 13 residues.